These 32 T cell receptor beta chains were all obtained from the same sample, sequenced in a study of control samples from healthy donors and cancer patients. Generated by immunoSEQ multiplex PCR, the TCRdb table keeps only in-frame clones and is missing some. Of more than 150,000 clones in the sample, 90% to 95% were seen once. Material: blood. The receptors were gathered from a man between 18 and 35 years old in good health.

The CDR3 spells CASSLAGGQPQHF. The CDR3 DNA sequence: TGTGCCAGCAGCTTAGCAGGGGGTCAGCCCCAGCATTTT. This rearrangement joins TRBV7-9 to TRBJ1-5; maybe TRBD1 (6 bases). Trimming removed 0 bases from V and 6 bases from J, with 6 bases in between. The CDR3 is 13 amino acids. Looked up from germline, CDR1 is SEHNR and CDR2 is FQNEAQ (reference sequence).

The chain uses TRBV12-3 or TRBV12-4 and TRBJ2-7; D ambiguous. The CDR3 spans 11 residues. Trimming stripped 5 bases from V and 0 bases from J, with 2 bases between. The CDR3 reads CASSPSYEQYF. The CDR3 DNA reads TGTGCCAGCAGTCCCTCCTACGAGCAGTACTTC.

The chain joins TRBV18 to TRBJ2-2; D may be TRBD1 (5 bases). Germline CDR1 KGHSH, CDR2 LQKENI. The CDR3 sequence is 17 residues long. V lost 3 bases and J 1 base, leaving 15 bases between the germline ends. CDR3 in amino acids: CASSPRGQTLNTGELFF. The CDR3 DNA reads as TGTGCCAGCTCACCTAGGGGTCAAACCCTGAACACCGGGGAGCTGTTTTTT.

This chain connects TRBV10-3 to TRBJ1-1, with 9 bases matching TRBD1. Germline CDR1 reads ENHRY; CDR2 reads SYGVKD. The CDR3 loop spans 14 amino acids. V was pared by 10 bases and J by 5 bases, with 11 bases of the junction left unmatched. This CDR3 is CATEKQGARTEAFF. The CDR3 DNA is TGTGCCACAGAAAAACAGGGGGCGAGGACTGAAGCTTTCTTT.

The J gene is TRBJ2-3, the V gene TRBV5-1; 13 bases match TRBD2. Germline V gene sequence: CDR1 SGHRS, CDR2 YFSETQ. With 4 bases clipped from V and 3 bases from J, the junction kept 5 bases outside the gene matches. The CDR3 has 16 amino acids. For the CDR3, the DNA is TGCGCCAGCAGCGTCCGACTAGCGGGGGGAACAGATACGCAGTATTTT. This encodes CASSVRLAGGTDTQYF.

In this sample, this clone turned up once. This chain uses TRBV9 with TRBJ1-6; D gene unclear. Trimming left V 0 bases short and J 7 bases short, with 11 bases between. The length of the CDR3 is 15 residues. Per the germline V gene, CDR1 is SGDLS and CDR2 is YYNGEE. CDR3 in DNA: TGTGCCAGCAGCGTAGATCGCGGCCGGAATTCACCCCTCCACTTT. This sequence encodes CASSVDRGRNSPLHF.

This sequence joins TRBV27 and TRBJ2-7, with no clear D. The CDR3 extends over 13 amino acids. Trimming pared 2 bases from V and 5 bases from J, leaving 10 bases between. Germline values: CDR1 MNHEY, CDR2 SMNVEV (reference sequence). CDR3 amino acids: CASSLRERNEQYF. In nucleotides, the CDR3 is TGTGCCAGCAGTTTAAGGGAAAGGAACGAGCAGTACTTC.

The chain links TRBV2 to TRBJ2-7; a weak D match, TRBD1 (5 bases). Germline V CDR1 and CDR2: SNHLY, FYNNEI. The CDR3 spans 14 residues. Trimming shortened V by 2 bases and J by 2 bases, and 10 bases separated the two germline ends. CDR3 amino acids: CASSENRLPYEQYF. In nucleotides, the CDR3 is TGTGCCAGCAGTGAAAACAGGCTGCCCTACGAGCAGTACTTC.

J is TRBJ2-7 and V is TRBV29-1; tentative D call: TRBD1 (5 bases). The CDR3 runs to 15 residues. V dropped 2 bases and J dropped 11 bases, with 25 bases sitting between them. Germline-derived CDR1 and CDR2 are SQVTM and ANQGSEA. CDR3 region: CSVESREGAVVLKYF. The CDR3 bases are TGCAGCGTTGAAAGTAGGGAAGGGGCTGTTGTATTGAAGTACTTC.

The chain is built from TRBV6-5 and TRBJ2-1, with D possibly TRBD1 on 6 matching bases. Germline CDR1 MNHEY, CDR2 SVGAGI. The ends were cut back, 9 bases at V and 8 bases at J, with 17 bases in the middle. The CDR3 consists of 13 residues. The CDR3 sequence is CASLFTGIDEQFF. The CDR3 DNA reads TGTGCCAGTTTGTTCACAGGGATTGATGAGCAGTTCTTC.

The sample holds one count of this clone. The V call is TRBV5-1, the J call TRBJ1-2, with D possibly being TRBD1 (5 bases). This CDR3 comprises 14 residues. Germline V gives CDR1 SGHRS, CDR2 YFSETQ. Trimming removed 4 bases at V and 6 bases at J, with 16 bases between. The CDR3 DNA follows: TGCGCCAGCAGCCCTTCGACAGCAGTAGATGGCTACACCTTC. Residues: CASSPSTAVDGYTF.

The rearrangement uses TRBV11-3 and TRBJ2-7; TRBD1 aligns across 10 bases. This CDR3 has 13 residues. Trimming at V came to 5 bases and at J to 6 bases, leaving 4 bases not matched to a gene. Germline V lookup: CDR1 SGHNT, CDR2 YENEEA. The DNA of the CDR3 is TGTGCCAGCAGCCCGGGACAGGGGATCGAGCAGTACTTC. It yields the protein CASSPGQGIEQYF.

This clone is a singleton in its sample. J is TRBJ1-1 and V is TRBV18, with 8 bases aligning to TRBD1. J gave up 0 bases and V 3 bases, and 9 bases lay outside the gene matches. CDR1 KGHSH and CDR2 LQKENI come from the germline V gene. This CDR3 is built from 17 residues. CDR3 amino acids: CASSPRTGGHMNTEAFF. CDR3 coding DNA: TGTGCCAGCTCACCGCGTACAGGGGGACATATGAACACTGAAGCTTTCTTT.

This chain uses TRBV6-5 with TRBJ1-1, with 7 bases identical to TRBD1. V shed 0 bases and J 11 bases; nucleotides not matched to a gene: 9. CDR1 and CDR2 from the germline V gene are MNHEY and SVGAGI. The CDR3 is 14 amino acids. The CDR3 DNA is TGTGCCAGCAGTTACTCGTCTTTGACAGGGAGGGCTTTCTTT. Protein product: CASSYSSLTGRAFF.

The chain has TRBV30 and TRBJ1-4; D perhaps matches TRBD1 (5 bases). Germline V gives CDR1 GTSNPN, CDR2 SVGIG (reference sequence). CDR3 length: 13 amino acids. Trimming shortened V by 3 bases and J by 7 bases, and 12 bases separated the two germline ends. The CDR3 nucleotides read TGTGCCTGGAGGGATCAGGGACGTGAAAAACTGTTTTTT. Amino acids: CAWRDQGREKLFF.

This clone appeared a few times. The genes are TRBV10-2 and TRBJ2-7, with TRBD1 identical over 9 bases. The CDR3 runs 15 residues. Losses at the gene ends were 0 bases for V and 5 bases for J; bases not matched to a gene: 5. In germline, CDR1 is WSHSY, CDR2 SAAADI. The CDR3 protein is CASSESRDRDHEQYF. The CDR3, as DNA: TGCGCCAGCAGTGAGTCAAGGGACAGGGACCACGAGCAGTACTTC.

This clone has a single count. The CDR3 region has the DNA TGTGCCAGCAGCTTAGTAGGTTTGGCCGGGGAGACCCAGTACTTC. It is translated as CASSLVGLAGETQYF. This chain joins TRBV11-3 and TRBJ2-5; D ambiguous. V gave up 1 base and J gave up 5 bases, with 14 bases separating them. Germline assignment: CDR1 SGHNT and CDR2 YENEEA. The CDR3 is 15 residues long.

The chain has TRBV6-5 and TRBJ2-3; D gene unclear. The germline gives CDR1 MNHEY, CDR2 SVGAGI. Trimming removed 6 bases at V and 6 bases at J, with 16 bases between. The CDR3 is made up of 14 amino acids. The CDR3 DNA sequence: TGTGCCAGCAGCTTGGGAACCCGCCCGGATACGCAGTATTTT. Translated, it gives CASSLGTRPDTQYF.

V is TRBV15 and J is TRBJ2-3; tentative D call: TRBD2 (6 bases). Germline CDR1 is LNHNV and CDR2 is YYDKDF (reference sequence). V was shortened by 3 bases and J by 1 base, with 11 bases between the two germline ends. This CDR3 is built from 15 residues. CDR3 sequence reads: CATSSGTSRTDTQYF. The CDR3 DNA sequence: TGTGCCACCAGCAGTGGAACTAGCCGCACAGATACGCAGTATTTT. Complete variable domain (other parts from reference TRBV15 and TRBJ2-3): DAMVIQNPRYQVTQFGKPVTLSCSQTLNHNVMYWYQQKSSQAPKLLFHYYDKDFNNEADTPDNFQSRRPNTSFCFLDIRSPGLGDTAMYLCATSSGTSRTDTQYFGPGTRLTVL.

The genes are TRBV5-1 and TRBJ1-1, with D unclear. Germline assignment: CDR1 SGHRS and CDR2 YFSETQ. Trimming took off 4 bases at V and 6 bases at J, with 19 bases between the two ends. The CDR3 totals 15 residues. The CDR3: CASSPDGRVLAEAFF. The CDR3 DNA sequence: TGCGCCAGCAGCCCTGACGGGAGGGTCTTGGCTGAAGCTTTCTTT.

The chain uses TRBV15 and TRBJ1-2; D is uncertain. V was shortened by 1 base and J by 8 bases, with 14 bases between the two germline ends. In germline, CDR1 is LNHNV, CDR2 YYDKDF (reference sequence). This CDR3 region has 14 residues. CDR3 coding DNA: TGTGCCACCAGCAGAGCCGGGGAGGAGATAGGCTACACCTTC. Its translation: CATSRAGEEIGYTF.

CDR3 in amino acids: CASSPTGTGGIIQYF. The CDR3, as DNA: TGTGCCAGCTCACCCACCGGGACAGGGGGCATCATTCAGTACTTC. The chain recombines TRBV18 with TRBJ2-4, with 12 bases that match TRBD1. CDR3 size: 15 residues. Germline loops: CDR1 KGHSH, CDR2 LQKENI. V shed 3 bases, J shed 9 bases, and the junction held 6 bases outside the gene matches.

About this clone itself: Other DNA sequences of this sample code for an identical CDR3. This chain connects TRBV27 to TRBJ2-3; possible D gene TRBD2, 6 bases. The CDR3 spans 12 residues. V lost 5 bases and J 6 bases, leaving 9 bases between the germline ends. Germline V gene sequence: CDR1 MNHEY, CDR2 SMNVEV (reference sequence). The CDR3 is CASSPGGDTQYF. The CDR3 DNA sequence: TGTGCCAGCAGTCCCGGAGGGGATACGCAGTATTTT.

The rearrangement uses TRBV4-1 and TRBJ1-2; a weak D match, TRBD1 (5 bases). Trimming cost V 6 bases and J 5 bases, with 16 bases left between them. The CDR3 loop spans 14 amino acids. Germline assignment: CDR1 MGHRA and CDR2 YSYEKL. Written as DNA, the CDR3 is TGCGCCAGCAGTCAGCAGGGCCCGGGGTATGGCTACACCTTC. Translated, it gives CASSQQGPGYGYTF.

The CDR3 DNA is TGTGCCAGCAGTTACGGACAGGGACGAGCTTTCTTT. It encodes CASSYGQGRAFF. The chain combines TRBV6-5 with TRBJ1-1, with TRBD1 matching over 8 bases. The CDR3 length is 12 residues. Trimming at V came to 2 bases and at J to 10 bases, leaving 3 bases not matched to a gene. Germline lookup yields CDR1 MNHEY and CDR2 SVGAGI.

This chain connects TRBV10-3 to TRBJ1-2, with D possibly being TRBD1 (5 bases). The CDR3 consists of 15 residues. CDR1 and CDR2 from the germline V gene are ENHRY and SYGVKD. The germline V and J ends were trimmed by 6 bases and 1 base, with 15 bases remaining between them. The CDR3 sequence is CAIREDKKLNYGYTF. For the CDR3, the DNA is TGTGCCATCAGGGAGGACAAGAAACTTAACTATGGCTACACCTTC.

The gene calls are TRBV1 and TRBJ1-3. TRBV1 is designated a pseudogene. This CDR3 has 13 residues. DNA for the CDR3: TGCACCAGCAGCCATACCCGGAGAAACACCATATATTTT. Translating it yields CTSSHTRRNTIYF.

The chain joins TRBV15 to TRBJ1-6; D unresolved. Germline CDR1 and CDR2: LNHNV and YYDKDF (reference sequence). The CDR3 is 13 residues long. Trimming took 1 base from V and 12 from J, leaving 10 bases between them. This CDR3 reads CATSRARVGPLHF. Written as DNA, the CDR3 is TGTGCCACCAGCAGAGCTCGGGTCGGACCCCTCCACTTT.

This clone was seen once. The chain recombines TRBV19 with TRBJ1-2; TRBD1 matches 7 bases. Per germline, CDR1 LNHDA and CDR2 SQIVND (reference sequence). The CDR3 consists of 14 residues. The trim removed 5 bases at V and 4 bases at J, leaving 7 bases unmatched. The CDR3 sequence is CASSETTGSYGYTF. CDR3 coding DNA: TGTGCCAGTAGTGAGACGACAGGGAGCTATGGCTACACCTTC.

The rearrangement joins TRBV7-2 to TRBJ1-6; no clear D gene. Trimming removed 6 bases from V and 3 bases from J, with 12 bases in between. This CDR3 is 15 amino acids long. Germline lookup yields CDR1 SGHTA and CDR2 FQGNSA. CDR3 in amino acids: CASSSPGSYNSPLHF. The CDR3 nucleotides are TGTGCCAGCAGTTCCCCGGGTAGCTATAATTCACCCCTCCACTTT.

The chain carries TRBV7-8 and TRBJ1-6; D may be TRBD1 (5 bases). In germline, CDR1 is SGHVS, CDR2 FQNEAQ. This CDR3 has 14 residues. V gave up 5 bases and J gave up 9 bases, with 14 bases separating them. The chain's CDR3 is CASSHGAEGSPLHF. For the CDR3, the DNA is TGTGCCAGCAGCCACGGGGCTGAGGGTTCACCCCTCCACTTT.

This clone has just a few counts. V and J are TRBV7-9 and TRBJ1-5; 8 positions agree with TRBD1. This CDR3 is 14 amino acids long. Looked up from germline, CDR1 is SEHNR and CDR2 is FQNEAQ (reference sequence). Losses at the gene ends were 4 bases for V and 3 bases for J; bases not matched to a gene: 2. CDR3 residues: CASSSTGDNQPQHF. The CDR3 DNA follows: TGTGCCAGCAGCTCGACAGGGGACAATCAGCCCCAGCATTTT.